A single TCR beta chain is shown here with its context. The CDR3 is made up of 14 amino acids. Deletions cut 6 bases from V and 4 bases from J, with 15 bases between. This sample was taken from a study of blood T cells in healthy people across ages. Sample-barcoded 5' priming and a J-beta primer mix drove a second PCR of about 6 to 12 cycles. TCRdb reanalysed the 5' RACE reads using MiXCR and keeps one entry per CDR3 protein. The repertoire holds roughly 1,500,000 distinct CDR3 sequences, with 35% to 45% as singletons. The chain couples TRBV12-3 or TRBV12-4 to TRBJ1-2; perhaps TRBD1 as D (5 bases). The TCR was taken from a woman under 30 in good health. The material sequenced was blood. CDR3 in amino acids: CASSPGQLFYGYTF. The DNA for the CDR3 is TGTGCCAGCAGCCCCGGACAATTGTTCTATGGCTACACCTTC.